Each of the 32 T cell receptor beta chains below was sequenced from the same sample in a study of Graves' ophthalmopathy and Graves' hyperthyroidism. Beta-chain TCR CDR3 regions were amplified from RNA transcripts. An initial RT-PCR round employing HTBI primers preceded a second-round multiplex PCR. TCRdb re-analysed the multiplex PCR reads in MiXCR, keeping a single row per CDR3 protein. The sample consists of approximately 160,000 distinct CDR3 sequences, approximately 40% of them appearing once. Sequencing was performed on peripheral blood. The receptors originated from a man under 40 with Graves' ophthalmopathy.

V gene TRBV2 combines with J gene TRBJ2-3, with D uncertain. The CDR3 is made up of 13 amino acids. Looked up from germline, CDR1 is SNHLY and CDR2 is FYNNEI. V was trimmed by 3 bases and J by 5 bases, leaving 9 bases between them. The CDR3 protein is CASSDPLGDTQYF. The CDR3 coding sequence is TGTGCCAGCAGTGACCCTCTAGGAGATACGCAGTATTTT.

The chain carries TRBV7-2 and TRBJ1-3; possible D gene TRBD1, 6 bases. This CDR3 contains 15 residues. CDR1 is SGHTA and CDR2 is FQGNSA in the germline V gene. V was cut by 2 bases and J by 2 bases, with 10 bases left in between. The CDR3 region has the DNA TGTGCCAGCAGCTTATGGCCAGGGGCTGGAAACACCATATATTTT. It is translated as CASSLWPGAGNTIYF.

At least ten counts were recorded for this clonotype. The rearrangement links TRBV5-1 to TRBJ2-5, with 9 bases matching TRBD1. The junction had 4 bases not matched to a gene; V was cut back by 0 bases and J by 4 bases. This CDR3 comprises 15 residues. Germline V gene data show CDR1 as SGHRS and CDR2 as YFSETQ. The CDR3 reads CASSLGDRARETQYF. Here the CDR3 DNA reads TGCGCCAGCAGCTTGGGGGACAGGGCGAGAGAGACCCAGTACTTC.

This clonotype was detected many times. The chain employs TRBV28 and TRBJ2-4; D is undetermined. CDR3 length equals 12 residues. CDR1 and CDR2 (germline): MDHEN, SYDVKM. Trimming pared 7 bases from V and 7 bases from J, leaving 11 bases between. CDR3 DNA: TGTGCCAGCAATTCCCCTCAGAACATTCAGTACTTC. Its translation is CASNSPQNIQYF.

The sample holds many counts of this clonotype. J is TRBJ1-1 and V is TRBV6-2 or TRBV6-3, with 9 bases that match TRBD1. Per the germline V gene, CDR1 is MNHEY and CDR2 is SVGEGT. This CDR3 spans 14 amino acids. Germline trimming cut 4 bases from V and 3 bases from J; bases unmatched to any gene: 3. CDR3 amino acids: CASSSTGGYTEAFF. As DNA, the CDR3 is TGTGCCAGCAGTTCAACAGGGGGCTACACTGAAGCTTTCTTT.

The V gene is TRBV6-2 or TRBV6-3, the J gene TRBJ2-7; TRBD1 is a possible D gene (6 bases). This CDR3 comprises 15 residues. Germline V gene lookup returns CDR1 MNHEY and CDR2 SVGEGT. Trimming stripped 2 bases from V and 1 base from J, with 12 bases between. The CDR3 region is CASSYNGQGSYEQYF. For the CDR3, the DNA is TGTGCCAGCAGTTACAATGGCCAGGGGTCCTACGAGCAGTACTTC.

The J gene is TRBJ2-7, the V gene TRBV6-1; 8 nucleotides agree with TRBD1. The germline CDR1 and CDR2 sequences are MNHNS and SASEGT. There are 14 residues in the CDR3. The V gene end was trimmed by 5 bases and the J gene end by 3 bases; junction bases not matched to a gene: 6. This chain's CDR3 is CASSTGQENYEQYF. DNA of the CDR3: TGTGCCAGCAGTACGGGACAGGAGAACTACGAGCAGTACTTC.

This clonotype occurred many times. The chain is built from TRBV6-5 and TRBJ1-3, with 7 positions matching TRBD1. This CDR3 is 14 amino acids long. Germline lookup yields CDR1 MNHEY and CDR2 SVGAGI. Trimming cost V 7 bases and J 4 bases; bases outside gene matches: 7. CDR3 amino acids: CASTLTGVGNTIYF. CDR3 sequence (DNA): TGTGCCAGCACCTTAACAGGGGTGGGAAACACCATATATTTT.

This clonotype was counted at least ten times. The rearrangement joins TRBV6-6 to TRBJ2-5, with 8 bases aligning to TRBD2. Germline V lookup: CDR1 MNHNY, CDR2 SVGAGI (reference sequence). CDR3 length equals 15 residues. V dropped 2 bases and J dropped 2; count of bases not matched to a gene: 4. CDR3 sequence: CASSYAGGRQETQYF. The CDR3 bases are TGTGCCAGCAGTTACGCGGGAGGACGTCAAGAGACCCAGTACTTC.

This clonotype was counted only a few times. This sequence joins TRBV11-3 and TRBJ1-6; D ambiguous. This CDR3 region has 13 residues. CDR1 and CDR2 (germline): SGHNT, YENEEA. V was shortened by 2 bases and J by 9 bases, with 8 bases between the two germline ends. The CDR3 DNA follows: TGTGCCAGCAGCTTAAATATGGGTTCACCCCTCCACTTT. Encoded protein: CASSLNMGSPLHF.

This chain connects TRBV28 to TRBJ1-1; no clear D gene. Trimming took off 3 bases at V and 1 base at J, with 12 bases between the two ends. In germline, CDR1 is MDHEN, CDR2 SYDVKM. CDR3 size: 15 residues. The CDR3 sequence: CASSFPADSNTEAFF. The CDR3 DNA sequence: TGTGCCAGCAGTTTTCCGGCAGACTCGAACACTGAAGCTTTCTTT.

This clonotype was recorded many times. The rearrangement uses TRBV14 and TRBJ2-7; D may be TRBD1 (6 bases). The CDR3 runs to 15 residues. Germline CDR1 and CDR2: SGHDN and FVKESK. Deletions cut 4 bases from V and 1 base from J, with 14 bases between. For the CDR3, the DNA is TGTGCCAGCAGCCCCTGGACAGCGACGTCCTACGAGCAGTACTTC. Translation: CASSPWTATSYEQYF.

This rearrangement joins TRBV6-2 or TRBV6-3 to TRBJ1-5; D gene ambiguous. The CDR3 is 14 amino acids. Germline CDR1 reads MNHEY; CDR2 reads SVGEGT. The ends were cut back, 7 bases at V and 4 bases at J, with 14 bases in the middle. As DNA, the CDR3 is TGTGCCAGCAAGGAGGCAGCCTCAAATCAGCCCCAGCATTTT. Encoded protein: CASKEAASNQPQHF.

This clonotype was seen repeatedly, ten times or more. V usage is TRBV18 and J usage is TRBJ2-1; TRBD1 matches 9 bases. J lost 10 bases, V lost 3 bases, and 7 bases had no gene match. This CDR3 has 14 amino acids. The germline V gene has CDR1 KGHSH and CDR2 LQKENI. For the CDR3, the DNA is TGTGCCAGCTCACCGGCACAGGGGGCCGGGGAGCAGTTCTTC. Residues: CASSPAQGAGEQFF.

The table lists this clonotype with many counts. The rearrangement links TRBV7-8 to TRBJ1-5, with D possibly TRBD1 on 5 matching bases. This CDR3 is built from 14 residues. CDR1 is SGHVS and CDR2 is FQNEAQ in the germline V gene. Trimming took off 2 bases at V and 7 bases at J, with 12 bases between the two ends. In nucleotides, the CDR3 is TGTGCCAGCAGCTTATGGGGGAGTTACCAGCCCCAGCATTTT. Protein: CASSLWGSYQPQHF.

The chain couples TRBV7-2 to TRBJ2-7; 13 bases match TRBD2. CDR1 and CDR2 from the germline V gene are SGHTA and FQGNSA. The junction had 3 bases not matched to a gene; V was cut back by 5 bases and J by 2 bases. The CDR3 has 15 amino acids. CDR3 residues: CASSVGLAGPYEQYF. CDR3 DNA: TGTGCCAGCAGCGTGGGACTAGCGGGGCCCTACGAGCAGTACTTC. Together with reference TRBV7-2 and TRBJ2-7, the CDR3 gives the full variable domain: GAGVSQSPSNKVTEKGKDVELRCDPISGHTALYWYRQSLGQGLEFLIYFQGNSAPDKSGLPSDRFSAERTGGSVSTLTIQRTQQEDSAVYLCASSVGLAGPYEQYFGPGTRLTVT.

The CDR3 loop reads CASSPPGLREQYF. DNA for the CDR3: TGTGCCAGCAGTCCCCCGGGACTGCGGGAGCAGTACTTC. V usage is TRBV12-3 or TRBV12-4 and J usage is TRBJ2-7, with a tentative D call TRBD2 (6 bases). V lost 5 bases, J lost 7 bases, and 15 bases lay in between. The CDR3 spans 13 residues.

The chain uses TRBV6-5 and TRBJ2-7; 14 positions match TRBD2. CDR3 length equals 16 residues. The V segment lost 4 bases and the J segment 4 bases; nucleotides outside the gene matches: 6. Germline V gene lookup returns CDR1 MNHEY and CDR2 SVGAGI. The CDR3 nucleotides are TGTGCCAGCAGTTCTTTTGGGACTAGCGGGAGTTACGAGCAGTACTTC. The encoded protein is CASSSFGTSGSYEQYF.

This clonotype was recorded only once. The chain combines TRBV27 with TRBJ1-2, with D maybe TRBD1 (5 bases). With 1 base removed from V and 5 bases from J, the gap between germline ends came to 14 bases. CDR3 length equals 15 residues. Per germline, CDR1 MNHEY and CDR2 SMNVEV (reference sequence). CDR3 region: CASSLYRDGQYGYTF. The CDR3 DNA sequence: TGTGCCAGCAGTTTATATCGGGACGGACAATATGGCTACACCTTC.

This clonotype was counted only a few times. The rearrangement joins TRBV7-2 to TRBJ1-2; D is perhaps TRBD1 (5 bases). Per the germline V gene, CDR1 is SGHTA and CDR2 is FQGNSA. The CDR3 is 14 amino acids. Trimming stripped 3 bases from V and 2 bases from J, with 10 bases between. The CDR3 spells CASSFSGTNYGYTF. For the CDR3, the DNA is TGTGCCAGCAGCTTTTCTGGGACGAACTATGGCTACACCTTC.

This clonotype occurred many times. Mismatch with germline at one junction end may stem from a read error. The chain has TRBV4-2 and TRBJ2-5; the D gene is possibly TRBD2 (6 bases). The CDR3 length is 17 residues. The germline CDR1 and CDR2 sequences are LGHNA and YNFKEQ. The CDR3 loop is CASSQAPDYAFQGTQYF. DNA for the CDR3: TGTGCCAGCAGCCAAGCCCCGGACTATGCATTCCAAGGGACCCAGTACTTC.

This clonotype was recorded at least ten times. The V call is TRBV19, the J call TRBJ1-5; D perhaps matches TRBD1 (5 bases). CDR1 is LNHDA and CDR2 is SQIVND in the germline V gene (reference sequence). V lost 3 bases to trimming and J lost 4 bases, with 16 bases between them. The CDR3 contains 16 residues. CDR3 sequence: CASSIRSGTSNQPQHF. CDR3 in DNA: TGTGCCAGTAGTATTAGGTCCGGGACGTCGAATCAGCCCCAGCATTTT.

This clonotype was recorded many times. The chain couples TRBV6-5 to TRBJ2-7; D not resolved. Germline loops: CDR1 MNHEY, CDR2 SVGAGI. The CDR3 consists of 12 residues. V lost 6 bases to trimming and J lost 2 bases, with 8 bases between them. The CDR3 bases are TGTGCCAGCAGAAGACAAACCTACGAGCAGTACTTC. Translating it yields CASRRQTYEQYF.

The chain has TRBV6-2 or TRBV6-3 and TRBJ2-7; D remains ambiguous. CDR3 length: 13 residues. V gave up 2 bases and J gave up 0 bases, with 5 bases separating them. Per the germline V gene, CDR1 is MNHEY and CDR2 is SVGEGT. The chain's CDR3 is CASSYVSSYEQYF. In nucleotides, the CDR3 is TGTGCCAGCAGTTACGTCAGCTCCTACGAGCAGTACTTC.

The chain joins TRBV12-3 or TRBV12-4 to TRBJ2-7; D remains unclear. Trimming stripped 1 base from V and 4 bases from J, with 8 bases between. This CDR3 has 13 residues. CDR3 amino acids: CASSLGQPYEQYF. CDR3 coding DNA: TGTGCCAGCAGTTTAGGGCAACCTTACGAGCAGTACTTC.

The sample holds many counts of this clonotype. The CDR3: CASSFTGDLSNNSPLHF. The CDR3, as DNA: TGTGCCAGCAGCTTTACAGGGGACCTCTCAAATAATTCACCCCTCCACTTT. The rearrangement links TRBV7-6 to TRBJ1-6; 7 nucleotides agree with TRBD1. Germline-derived CDR1 and CDR2 are SGHVS and FNYEAQ. V lost 3 bases, J lost 5 bases, and 10 bases stayed unmatched. The CDR3 contains 17 residues.

The genes are TRBV6-2 or TRBV6-3 and TRBJ2-6, with D unclear. Trimming took off 8 bases at V and 1 base at J, with 12 bases between the two ends. CDR1 and CDR2 from the germline V gene are MNHEY and SVGEGT. This CDR3 contains 15 residues. CDR3 nucleotide sequence: TGTGCCAGCTCATCTGACGGGTCTGGGGCCAACGTCCTGACTTTC. Translated: CASSSDGSGANVLTF.

This clonotype showed up many times. The chain couples TRBV6-2 or TRBV6-3 to TRBJ2-7; D may be TRBD2 (6 bases). The ends were cut back, 2 bases at V and 4 bases at J, with 15 bases in the middle. The CDR3 has 15 amino acids. Germline CDR1 MNHEY, CDR2 SVGEGT. CDR3 amino acids: CASSYISPGRYEQYF. CDR3 bases: TGTGCCAGCAGTTACATCTCCCCAGGGAGGTACGAGCAGTACTTC.

Details on this clonotype: One junction end does not reproduce the germline sequence, and a read error may be involved. V is TRBV7-7 and J is TRBJ2-5, with 9 nucleotides matching TRBD2. Germline lookup yields CDR1 SSHAT and CDR2 FNYEAQ (reference sequence). The CDR3 is made up of 15 amino acids. The chain's CDR3 is CASSKLAGVKETQYF. The CDR3 nucleotides read TGTGCTAGCAGCAAGTTAGCGGGAGTAAAAGAGACCCAGTACTTC.

Many counts were recorded for this clonotype. This chain joins TRBV6-2 or TRBV6-3 and TRBJ2-3; TRBD1 matches at 9 bases. Germline CDR1 is MNHEY and CDR2 is SVGEGT. There are 17 residues in the CDR3. J gave up 1 base and V 5 bases, and 10 bases lay outside the gene matches. The CDR3 sequence: CASSHHRGRSRTDTQYF. The CDR3 DNA reads TGTGCCAGCAGTCATCACAGGGGGCGATCCCGCACAGATACGCAGTATTTT.

This sequence joins TRBV6-2 or TRBV6-3 and TRBJ1-2; 8 nucleotides agree with TRBD1. Germline CDR1 and CDR2: MNHEY and SVGEGT. J lost 7 bases, V lost 6 bases, and 4 bases had no gene match. CDR3 length: 12 amino acids. CDR3 in DNA: TGTGCCAGCAGCGCAGGGGGCTCTGGCTACACCTTC. Translated, it gives CASSAGGSGYTF.

This clonotype was recorded at least ten times. The chain carries TRBV19 and TRBJ2-7; 9 bases line up with TRBD1. Looked up from germline, CDR1 is LNHDA and CDR2 is SQIVND (reference sequence). The CDR3 totals 16 residues. Trimming removed 4 bases from V and 3 bases from J; junction bases left unmatched: 10. The CDR3 coding sequence is TGTGCCAGTAGTACTCTTTCGGGACAGGGTCTCTACGAGCAGTACTTC. It specifies CASSTLSGQGLYEQYF.